This T cell receptor beta chain was captured by sequencing in a study of patients and donors after allogeneic stem cell transplantation (dated by TCRdb to about 2020). The CDR3, cysteine through phenylalanine, is 15 amino acids long. Only the CDR3 DNA is retained, 45 bases long and in frame from the first base. Reading the germline V gene (reference sequence) gives CDR1 DFQATT and CDR2 SNEGSKA. V drops 5 bases and J drops 0 bases, leaving 16 bases in between. This clonotype was observed many times. Its antigen is not yet known. Base qualities are missing; no much larger clone stands one base away. The library was built by means of RT-PCR. Sequencing instrument: NextSeq 550. The public sequencing data were trimmed at Q25 with fastp and processed into clonotypes with MiXCR by TCRdb, which kept only in-frame beta chains. CDR3 protein duplicates are merged, each entry listing the most common genes and DNA. This sample holds about a million distinct CDR3 sequences; under 20% were observed only once. The top ten clonotypes cover around 6% of the sample.

The TCR comes from a human donor who was either an allogeneic HSCT recipient or a stem cell or donor lymphocyte infusion donor (not recorded which). It is not recorded whose cells these are; they may come from a transplant donor. The rearranged chain carries TRBV20-1 and TRBJ1-1; confidence is insufficient to name the D gene. Sequencing used blood, either unsorted or a sorted T cell fraction (not recorded which). The nucleotide sequence reads TGCAGTGCTTCGGGGATGGGGTCCATGAACACTGAAGCTTTCTTT. Its translation reads: CSASGMGSMNTEAFF.